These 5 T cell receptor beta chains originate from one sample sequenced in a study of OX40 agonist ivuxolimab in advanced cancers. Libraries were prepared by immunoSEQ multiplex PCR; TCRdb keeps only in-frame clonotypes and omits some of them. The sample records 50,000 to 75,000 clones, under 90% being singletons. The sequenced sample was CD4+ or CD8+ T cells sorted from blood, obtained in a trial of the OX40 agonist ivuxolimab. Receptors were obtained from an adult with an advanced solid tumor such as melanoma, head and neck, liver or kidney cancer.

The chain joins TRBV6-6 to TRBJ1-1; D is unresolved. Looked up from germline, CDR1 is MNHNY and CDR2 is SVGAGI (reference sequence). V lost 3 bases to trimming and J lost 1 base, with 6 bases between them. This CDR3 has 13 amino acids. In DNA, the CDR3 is TGTGCCAGCAGTTATATCCCGAACACTGAAGCTTTCTTT. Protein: CASSYIPNTEAFF.

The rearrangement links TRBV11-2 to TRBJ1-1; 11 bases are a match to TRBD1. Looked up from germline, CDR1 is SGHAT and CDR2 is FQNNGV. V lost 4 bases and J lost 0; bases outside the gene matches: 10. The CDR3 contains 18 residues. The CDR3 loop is CASSSRTGGNPLNTEAFF. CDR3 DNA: TGTGCCAGCAGCTCTCGGACAGGGGGCAATCCCCTGAACACTGAAGCTTTCTTT.

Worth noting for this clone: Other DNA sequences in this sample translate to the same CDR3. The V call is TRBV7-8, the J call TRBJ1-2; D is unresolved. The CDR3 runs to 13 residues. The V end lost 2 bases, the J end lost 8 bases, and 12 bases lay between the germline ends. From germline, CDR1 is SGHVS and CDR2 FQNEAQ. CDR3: CASSLFGVGGYTF. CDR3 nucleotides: TGTGCCAGCAGCTTATTCGGGGTGGGGGGCTACACCTTC.

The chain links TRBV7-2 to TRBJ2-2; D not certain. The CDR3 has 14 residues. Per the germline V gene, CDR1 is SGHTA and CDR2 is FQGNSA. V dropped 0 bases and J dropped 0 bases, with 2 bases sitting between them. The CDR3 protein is CASSLAANTGELFF. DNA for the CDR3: TGTGCCAGCAGCTTAGCAGCGAACACCGGGGAGCTGTTTTTT.

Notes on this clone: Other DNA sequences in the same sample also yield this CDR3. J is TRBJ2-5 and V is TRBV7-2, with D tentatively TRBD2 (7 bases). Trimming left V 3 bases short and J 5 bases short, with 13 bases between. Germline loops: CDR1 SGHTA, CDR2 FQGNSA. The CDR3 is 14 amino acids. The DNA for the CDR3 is TGTGCCAGCAGCTTGGGGGGGGCAGGGGAGACCCAGTACTTC. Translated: CASSLGGAGETQYF.